The sequence of this TCR beta chain was determined in a study of shared clonotypes between healthy human individuals. Findings and caveats of the study: The study drew on few donors, limiting represented genetic and exposure-history diversity.

Using immunoSEQ multiplex PCR, the repertoire was profiled, and TCRdb retains in-frame clones only, with some absent. Of roughly 450,000 clones in the sample, roughly 78% were seen once. Ten or more counts support this clone. The antigen is undetermined. The CDR3 is made up of 13 amino acids. V lost 4 bases, J lost 0 bases, and 2 bases lay in between. Germline CDR1 and CDR2: SGHRS and YFSETQ. This chain uses TRBV5-1 with TRBJ2-6; the D is unclear. Sequencing was done on a sample of PBMCs. The TCR originated in a woman aged 35 to 49 in good health. Some clones in this sample may be carry-over from other donors' samples. CDR3 loop: CASSTSGANVLTF. The CDR3 DNA sequence: TGCGCCAGCAGCACCTCTGGGGCCAACGTCCTGACTTTC.